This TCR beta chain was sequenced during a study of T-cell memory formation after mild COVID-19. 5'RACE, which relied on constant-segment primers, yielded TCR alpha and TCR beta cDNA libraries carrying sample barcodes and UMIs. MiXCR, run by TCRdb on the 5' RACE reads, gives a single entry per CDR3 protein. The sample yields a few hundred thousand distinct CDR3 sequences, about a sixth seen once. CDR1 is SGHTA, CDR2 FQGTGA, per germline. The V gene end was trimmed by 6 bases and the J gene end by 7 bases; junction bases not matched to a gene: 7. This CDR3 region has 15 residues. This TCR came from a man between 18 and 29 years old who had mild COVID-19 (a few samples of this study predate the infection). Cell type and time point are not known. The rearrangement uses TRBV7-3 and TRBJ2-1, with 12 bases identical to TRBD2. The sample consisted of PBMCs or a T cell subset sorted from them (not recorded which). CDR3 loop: CASRPTSGGLNEQFF. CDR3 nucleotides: TGTGCCAGCAGACCAACTAGCGGGGGGCTTAATGAGCAGTTCTTC.